Below, 2 T cell receptor beta chains from the same sample are listed, as sequenced in a study of blood T cell repertoires in COVID-19. Sequencing was performed with immunoSEQ multiplex PCR; in TCRdb, only in-frame clones are kept and a portion is missing. Here the sample spans 310,000 or so clones, 86% being singletons. Sequencing was carried out using peripheral blood. These receptors originate from a woman in her fifties or sixties with acute or convalescent COVID-19.

The chain couples TRBV5-6 to TRBJ2-7; 12 bases align to TRBD2. The CDR3 contains 18 residues. Per the germline V gene, CDR1 is SGHDT and CDR2 is YYEEEE. The ends lost 0 bases at V and 4 bases at J; junction bases unmatched: 11. This CDR3 reads CASSLVASGRADRYEQYF. Written as DNA, the CDR3 is TGTGCCAGCAGCTTGGTGGCTAGCGGGAGGGCGGACAGGTACGAGCAGTACTTC.

V and J are TRBV28 and TRBJ1-5, with D possibly matching TRBD1 (6 bases). The CDR3 is 12 amino acids. Per germline, CDR1 MDHEN and CDR2 SYDVKM. V was shortened by 8 bases and J by 3 bases, with 8 bases between the two germline ends. CDR3 residues: CASGTLNQPQHF. DNA for the CDR3: TGTGCCAGCGGGACACTCAATCAGCCCCAGCATTTT.